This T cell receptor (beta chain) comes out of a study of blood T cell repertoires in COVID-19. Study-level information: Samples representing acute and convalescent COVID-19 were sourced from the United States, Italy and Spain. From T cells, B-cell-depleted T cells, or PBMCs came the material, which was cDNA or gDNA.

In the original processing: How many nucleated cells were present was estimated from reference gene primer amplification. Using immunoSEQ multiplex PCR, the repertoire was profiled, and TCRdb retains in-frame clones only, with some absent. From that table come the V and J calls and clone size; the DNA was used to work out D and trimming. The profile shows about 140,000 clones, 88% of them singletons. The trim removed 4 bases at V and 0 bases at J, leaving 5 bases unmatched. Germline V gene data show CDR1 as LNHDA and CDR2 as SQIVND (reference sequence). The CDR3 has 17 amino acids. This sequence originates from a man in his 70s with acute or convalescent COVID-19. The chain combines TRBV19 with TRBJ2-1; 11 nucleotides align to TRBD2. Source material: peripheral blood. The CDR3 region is CASSRGTSGSSYNEQFF. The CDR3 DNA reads TGTGCCAGTAGTAGGGGGACTAGCGGTAGCTCCTACAATGAGCAGTTCTTC.